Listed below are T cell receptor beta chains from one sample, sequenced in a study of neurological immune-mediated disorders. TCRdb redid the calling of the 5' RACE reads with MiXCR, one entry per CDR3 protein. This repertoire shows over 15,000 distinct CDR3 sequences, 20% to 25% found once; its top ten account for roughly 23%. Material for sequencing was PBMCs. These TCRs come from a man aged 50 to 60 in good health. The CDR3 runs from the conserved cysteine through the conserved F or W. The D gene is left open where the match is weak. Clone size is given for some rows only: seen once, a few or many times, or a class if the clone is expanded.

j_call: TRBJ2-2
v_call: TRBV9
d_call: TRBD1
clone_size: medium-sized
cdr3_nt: TGTGCCAGCAGATCAGGGGGCGACACCGGGGAGCTGTTTTTT
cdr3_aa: CASRSGGDTGELFF

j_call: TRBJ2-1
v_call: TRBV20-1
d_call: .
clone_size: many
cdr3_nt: TGCAGTGCTACTAAATATGGCGGGTTCTCCTACAATGAGCAGTTCTTC
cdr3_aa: CSATKYGGFSYNEQFF

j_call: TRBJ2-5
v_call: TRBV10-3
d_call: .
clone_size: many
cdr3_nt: TGTGCCATCAGTGAGTCGAGGGGTGGGGAGACCCAGTACTTC
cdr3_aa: CAISESRGGETQYF

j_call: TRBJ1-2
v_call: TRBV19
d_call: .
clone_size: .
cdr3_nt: TGTGCCAGTAGTATCCAGGGAGGAAGCTATGGCTACACCTTC
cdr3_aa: CASSIQGGSYGYTF

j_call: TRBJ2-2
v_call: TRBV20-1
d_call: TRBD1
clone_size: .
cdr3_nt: TGCAGTGCTAGCGCCTGGGGACAGTCTCCCGGTTTTAACACCGGGGAGCTGTTTTTT
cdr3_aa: CSASAWGQSPGFNTGELFF

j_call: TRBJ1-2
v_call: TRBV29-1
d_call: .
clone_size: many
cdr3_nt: TGCAGCGTTGAGGGGGGGCGAGGTGGCTACACCTTC
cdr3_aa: CSVEGGRGGYTF

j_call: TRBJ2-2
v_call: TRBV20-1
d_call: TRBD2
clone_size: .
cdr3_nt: TGCAGTGCGGACCGTGCTAGCGGGAGGTTCGCCGGGGAGCTGTTTTTT
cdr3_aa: CSADRASGRFAGELFF

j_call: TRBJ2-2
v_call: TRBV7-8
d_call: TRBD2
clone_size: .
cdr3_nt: TGTGCCAGCAGAACTTCCGGACTAGCGGTCCGGCGCAGCGCGAACACCGGGGAGCTGTTTTTT
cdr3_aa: CASRTSGLAVRRSANTGELFF

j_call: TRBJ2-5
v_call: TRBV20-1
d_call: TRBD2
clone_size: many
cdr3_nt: TGCAGTGCTCCTAGCGGACCCCAAGAGACCCAGTACTTC
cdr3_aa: CSAPSGPQETQYF

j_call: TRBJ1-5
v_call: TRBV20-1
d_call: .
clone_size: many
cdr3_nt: TGCAGTGCGACCAGGGATAGCAATCAGCCCCAGCATTTT
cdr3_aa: CSATRDSNQPQHF

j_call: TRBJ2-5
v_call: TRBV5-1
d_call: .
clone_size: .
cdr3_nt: TGCGCCAGCAGCTTCAGCGGGCGAGAGACCCAGTACTTC
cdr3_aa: CASSFSGRETQYF

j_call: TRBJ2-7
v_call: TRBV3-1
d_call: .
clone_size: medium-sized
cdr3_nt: TGTGCCAGCGGAAGCTCCTACGAGCAGTACTTC
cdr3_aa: CASGSSYEQYF

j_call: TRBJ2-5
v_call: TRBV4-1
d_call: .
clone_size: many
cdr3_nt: TGCGCCAGCAGCCAAGTTATGTCGGAGACCCAGTACTTC
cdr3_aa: CASSQVMSETQYF